The subject of this entry is one T cell receptor (beta chain). The specificity of this receptor is unknown. Nothing much larger sits one base from this clone, and base qualities are not available. This sample was taken from a study of blood T cell repertoires in COVID-19 (dated by TCRdb to between 2020 and 2021). Notes on the research overall: Samples covering the acute and convalescent phases of COVID-19 were provided by collaborators in the United States, Italy and Spain. Where available, HLA class I and class II types were taken from metadata supplied by the sample provider and were not determined by assay-based typing. The prospective study material was composed of cDNA or gDNA derived from T cells, B-cell-depleted T cells, or PBMCs. Nearly every sample came with metadata listing a de-identified subject ID, COVID-19 status, age in years and sex. The dataset comprised deeply sampled blood TCRbeta repertoires from subjects exposed to, actively infected with, or recovered from COVID-19. A freely available public database, intended as a resource for researchers studying the immune response to SARS-CoV-2, is where the repertoires were released. The samples were drawn from the first 160 participants of the ongoing ImmuneRACE study and from more than 1,000 subjects provided by 6 global collaborators. General findings and caveats noted by the study authors: How much clinical and demographic metadata was included differed by source and by participant, and the metadata was provided uncurated.

CDR1 ENHRY and CDR2 SYGVKD were looked up in the germline V gene. Including the terminal cysteine and phenylalanine, the CDR3 comprises 13 residues. The sequence is cut down to CDR3 DNA, 39 bases in frame from base 1. Germline trimming amounts to 9 bases on V and 5 bases on J, with 5 as the count of junction bases outside the gene matches. The collaborating institutions used their own protocols to collect whole blood in K2EDTA tubes. For TCRbeta analysis, collaborators shipped samples as frozen whole blood, isolated PBMCs, or DNA extracted from either of those sample types. TCRbeta CDR3 regions were amplified from genomic DNA using the immunoSEQ Assay, a bias-controlled multiplex PCR. In the original analysis: Nucleated cell counts per sample were estimated from amplification of reference gene primers within the assay. Sequence reads were collapsed and filtered to measure the absolute abundance of every unique TCRbeta CDR3 rearrangement. For each sample, productive Simpson clonality was calculated as the square root of Simpson's diversity index across productive rearrangements. TCRdb carries this immuneACCESS record with in-frame sequences only. Its versions omit some clonotypes, under half of them owing to an unresolved V gene in the studies checked, with the rest unexplained. V, J and clone size derive from that table, while D and trimming were established from the DNA sequence. This sample gives fewer than 150,000 clones in total; 60% to 85% of them show up just once. About 2% of the sample is taken by the ten largest.

The sample comprised peripheral blood. This TCR was recovered from a man in his 70s with acute or convalescent COVID-19. Recombination connected TRBV10-3 to TRBJ1-5; TRBD1 matches 9 bases in the middle. The bases read TGTGCCATGTCCCGGGACAGGGATCAGCCCCAGCATTTT. This gives the protein CAMSRDRDQPQHF.